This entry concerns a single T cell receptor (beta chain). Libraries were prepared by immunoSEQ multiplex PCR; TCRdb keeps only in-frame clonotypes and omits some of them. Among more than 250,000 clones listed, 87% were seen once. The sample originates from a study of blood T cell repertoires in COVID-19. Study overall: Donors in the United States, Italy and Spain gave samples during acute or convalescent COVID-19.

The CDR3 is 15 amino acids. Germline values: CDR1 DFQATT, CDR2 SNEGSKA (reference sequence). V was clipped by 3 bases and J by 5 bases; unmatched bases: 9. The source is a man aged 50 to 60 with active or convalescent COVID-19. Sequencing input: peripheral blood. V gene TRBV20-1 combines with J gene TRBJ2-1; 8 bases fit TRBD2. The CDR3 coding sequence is TGCAGTGCTAGTTGGAGGACTAGCTTTAACAATGAGCAGTTCTTC. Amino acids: CSASWRTSFNNEQFF.